This section outlines one TCR beta chain sequence together with its context. As yet, its antigen is unknown. CDR3 length: 13 amino acids. V shed 0 bases and J shed 5 bases, with 10 bases lying between them. Germline CDR1 is GTSNPN and CDR2 is SVGIG (reference sequence). These data are taken from a study of beta chain features in type 1 diabetes. Study-wide points: There was a possibility that cDNA sequencing over-represented cells with high TCR expression.

Isolated RNA was reverse transcribed in full, so expressed TCRB transcripts were sequenced. Assay: immunoSEQ multiplex PCR; the TCRdb copy retains only in-frame clones and omits some. The sample holds about 470,000 clones, roughly 30% seen once. Sequenced sample: naive CD4+ T cells from blood. The TCR sequence derives from a man between 18 and 29 years old in good health. The chain carries TRBV30 and TRBJ2-5; tentative D call: TRBD2 (5 bases). CDR3 DNA sequence: TGTGCCTGGAGTGTGAGGGTGGCGGAGACCCAGTACTTC. This encodes CAWSVRVAETQYF. Full variable domain (outside the CDR3, taken from reference TRBV30 and TRBJ2-5): SQTIHQWPATLVQPVGSPLSLECTVEGTSNPNLYWYRQAAGRGLQLLFYSVGIGQISSEVPQNLSASRPQDRQFILSSKKLLLSDSGFYLCAWSVRVAETQYFGPGTRLLVL.